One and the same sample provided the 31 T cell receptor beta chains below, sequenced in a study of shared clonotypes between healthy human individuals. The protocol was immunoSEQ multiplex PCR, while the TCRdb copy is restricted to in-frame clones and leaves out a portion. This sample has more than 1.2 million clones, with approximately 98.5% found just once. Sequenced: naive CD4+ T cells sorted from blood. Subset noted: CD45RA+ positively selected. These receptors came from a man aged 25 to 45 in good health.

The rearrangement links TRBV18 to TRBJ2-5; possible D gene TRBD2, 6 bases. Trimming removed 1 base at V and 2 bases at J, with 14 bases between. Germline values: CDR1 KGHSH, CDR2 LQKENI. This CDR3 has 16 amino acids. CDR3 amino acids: CASSPLGGALQETQYF. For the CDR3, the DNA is TGTGCCAGCTCACCACTGGGGGGTGCCCTACAAGAGACCCAGTACTTC.

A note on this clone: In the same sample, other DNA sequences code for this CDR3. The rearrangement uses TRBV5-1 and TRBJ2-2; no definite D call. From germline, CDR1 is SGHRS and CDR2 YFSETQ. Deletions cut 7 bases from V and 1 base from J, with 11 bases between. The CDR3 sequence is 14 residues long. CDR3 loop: CASRKGLNTGELFF. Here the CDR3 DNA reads TGCGCCAGCCGAAAGGGATTGAACACCGGGGAGCTGTTTTTT.

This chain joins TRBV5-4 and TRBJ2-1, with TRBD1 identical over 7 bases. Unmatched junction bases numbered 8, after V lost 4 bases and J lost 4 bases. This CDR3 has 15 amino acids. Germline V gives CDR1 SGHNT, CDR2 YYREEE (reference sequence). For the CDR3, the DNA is TGTGCCAGCAGCAGCCCCGGGACAGATTACAATGAGCAGTTCTTC. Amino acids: CASSSPGTDYNEQFF.

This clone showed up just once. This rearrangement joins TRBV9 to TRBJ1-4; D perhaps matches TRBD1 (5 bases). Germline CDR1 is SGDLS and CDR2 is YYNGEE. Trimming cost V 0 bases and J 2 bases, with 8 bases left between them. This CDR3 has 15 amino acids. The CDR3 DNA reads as TGTGCCAGCAGCGTAGGGGGCAGCACTAATGAAAAACTGTTTTTT. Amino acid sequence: CASSVGGSTNEKLFF.

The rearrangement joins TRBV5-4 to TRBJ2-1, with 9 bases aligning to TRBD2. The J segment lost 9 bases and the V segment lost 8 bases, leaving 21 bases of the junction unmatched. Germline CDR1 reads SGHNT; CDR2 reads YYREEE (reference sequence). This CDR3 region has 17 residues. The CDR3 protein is CASRPTGREGRYGEQFF. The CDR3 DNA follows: TGTGCCAGTCGACCAACCGGGCGGGAGGGCCGGTATGGTGAGCAGTTCTTC.

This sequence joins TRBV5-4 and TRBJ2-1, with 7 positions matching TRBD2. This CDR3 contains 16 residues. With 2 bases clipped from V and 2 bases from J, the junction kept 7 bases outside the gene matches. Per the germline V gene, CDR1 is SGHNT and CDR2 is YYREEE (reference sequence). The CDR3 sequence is CASSFGAAGTYNEQFF. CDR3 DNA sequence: TGTGCCAGCAGCTTCGGGGCAGCGGGAACCTACAATGAGCAGTTCTTC.

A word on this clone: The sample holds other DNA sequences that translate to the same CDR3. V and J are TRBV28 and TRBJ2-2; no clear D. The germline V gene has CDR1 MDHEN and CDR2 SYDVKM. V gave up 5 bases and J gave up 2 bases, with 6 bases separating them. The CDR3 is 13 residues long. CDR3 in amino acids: CASSLANTGELFF. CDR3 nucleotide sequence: TGTGCCAGCAGTCTCGCTAACACCGGGGAGCTGTTTTTT.

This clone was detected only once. The CDR3: CASSLGQLGHNEQFF. CDR3 nucleotide sequence: TGCGCCAGCAGCTTGGGCCAGCTGGGGCACAATGAGCAGTTCTTC. The chain has TRBV5-1 and TRBJ2-1; tentative D call: TRBD1 (5 bases). This CDR3 region has 15 residues. In germline, CDR1 is SGHRS, CDR2 YFSETQ. The ends were cut back, 0 bases at V and 5 bases at J, with 12 bases in the middle.

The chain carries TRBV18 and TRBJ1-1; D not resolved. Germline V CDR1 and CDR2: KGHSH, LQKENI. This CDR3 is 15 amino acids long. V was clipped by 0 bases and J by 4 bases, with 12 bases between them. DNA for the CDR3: TGTGCCAGCTCACCACCGACCGGGCCGGGCACTGAAGCTTTCTTT. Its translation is CASSPPTGPGTEAFF.

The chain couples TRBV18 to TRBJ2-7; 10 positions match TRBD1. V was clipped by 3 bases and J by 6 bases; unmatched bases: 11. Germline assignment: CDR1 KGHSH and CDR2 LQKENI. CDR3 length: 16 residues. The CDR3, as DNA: TGTGCCAGCTCACCGCTATCCGGGACAGGGGTCCGCGAGCAGTACTTC. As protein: CASSPLSGTGVREQYF.

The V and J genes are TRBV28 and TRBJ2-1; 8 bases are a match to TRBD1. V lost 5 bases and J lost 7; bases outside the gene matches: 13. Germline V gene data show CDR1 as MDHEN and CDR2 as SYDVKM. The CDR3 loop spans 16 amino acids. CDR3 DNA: TGTGCCAGCAGTGGATATGATCAGGGGGCCGGGAATGAGCAGTTCTTC. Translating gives CASSGYDQGAGNEQFF.

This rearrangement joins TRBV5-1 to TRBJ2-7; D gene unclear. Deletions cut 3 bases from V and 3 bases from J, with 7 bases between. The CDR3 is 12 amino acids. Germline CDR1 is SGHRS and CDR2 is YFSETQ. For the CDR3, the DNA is TGCGCCAGCAGCTCGAGCCTCTACGAGCAGTACTTC. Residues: CASSSSLYEQYF.

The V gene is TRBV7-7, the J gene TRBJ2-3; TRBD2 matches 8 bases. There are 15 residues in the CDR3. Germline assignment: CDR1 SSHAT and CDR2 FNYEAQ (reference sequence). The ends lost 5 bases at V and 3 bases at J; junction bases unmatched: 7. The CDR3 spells CASSLGTSRTDTQYF. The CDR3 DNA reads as TGTGCCAGCAGCCTTGGGACTAGTCGGACAGATACGCAGTATTTT. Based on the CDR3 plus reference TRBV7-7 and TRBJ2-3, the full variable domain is GAGVSQSPRYKVTKRGQDVTLRCDPISSHATLYWYQQALGQGPEFLTYFNYEAQPDKSGLPSDRFSAERPEGSISTLTIQRTEQRDSAMYRCASSLGTSRTDTQYFGPGTRLTVL.

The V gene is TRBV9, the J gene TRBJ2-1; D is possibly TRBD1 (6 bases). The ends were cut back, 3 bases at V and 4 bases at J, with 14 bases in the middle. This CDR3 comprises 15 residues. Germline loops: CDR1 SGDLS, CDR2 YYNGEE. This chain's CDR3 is CASSAGSDSYNEQFF. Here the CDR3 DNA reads TGTGCCAGCAGCGCCGGGTCGGACAGTTACAATGAGCAGTTCTTC.

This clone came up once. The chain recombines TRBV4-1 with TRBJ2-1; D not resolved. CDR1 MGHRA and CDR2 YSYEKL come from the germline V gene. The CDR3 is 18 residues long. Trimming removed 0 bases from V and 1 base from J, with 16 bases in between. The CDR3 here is CASSQDRPGRTSYNEQFF. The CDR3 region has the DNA TGCGCCAGCAGCCAAGATCGCCCAGGCCGGACGTCCTACAATGAGCAGTTCTTC.

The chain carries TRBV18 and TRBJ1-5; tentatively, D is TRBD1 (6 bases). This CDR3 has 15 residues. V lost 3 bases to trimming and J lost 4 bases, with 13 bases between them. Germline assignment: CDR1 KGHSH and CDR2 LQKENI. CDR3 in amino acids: CASSPSGAENQPQHF. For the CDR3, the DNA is TGTGCCAGCTCACCTTCGGGGGCAGAGAATCAGCCCCAGCATTTT.

CDR3 protein: CASRKVSGSSYNEQFF. DNA for the CDR3: TGCGCCAGCAGGAAAGTTAGCGGGAGCTCCTACAATGAGCAGTTCTTC. This chain links TRBV5-1 with TRBJ2-1; 9 bases match TRBD2. CDR1 SGHRS and CDR2 YFSETQ come from the germline V gene. With 5 bases clipped from V and 0 bases from J, the junction kept 6 bases outside the gene matches. This CDR3 comprises 16 residues.

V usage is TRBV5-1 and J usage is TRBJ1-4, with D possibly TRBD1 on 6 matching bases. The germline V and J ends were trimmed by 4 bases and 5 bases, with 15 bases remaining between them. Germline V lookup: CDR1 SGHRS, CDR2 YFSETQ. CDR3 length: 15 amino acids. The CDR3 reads CASSPGTSKNEKLFF. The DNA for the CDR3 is TGCGCCAGCAGCCCCGGGACAAGTAAAAATGAAAAACTGTTTTTT.

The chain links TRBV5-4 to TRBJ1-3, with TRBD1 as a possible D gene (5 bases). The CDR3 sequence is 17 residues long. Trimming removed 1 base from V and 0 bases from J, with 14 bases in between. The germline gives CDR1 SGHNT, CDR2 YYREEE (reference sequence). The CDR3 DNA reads TGTGCCAGCAGCTTGAATAGGACACAAAGCTCTGGAAACACCATATATTTT. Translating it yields CASSLNRTQSSGNTIYF. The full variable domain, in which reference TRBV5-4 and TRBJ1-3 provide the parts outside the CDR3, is ETGVTQSPTHLIKTRGQQVTLRCSSQSGHNTVSWYQQALGQGPQFIFQYYREEENGRGNFPPRFSGLQFPNYSSELNVNALELDDSALYLCASSLNRTQSSGNTIYFGEGSWLTVV.

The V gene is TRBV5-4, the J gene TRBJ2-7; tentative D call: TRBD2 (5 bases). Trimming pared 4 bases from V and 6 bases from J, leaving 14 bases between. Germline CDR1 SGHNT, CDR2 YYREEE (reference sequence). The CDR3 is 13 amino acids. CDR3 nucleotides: TGTGCCAGCAGCGTGGATGGACTTGGCGAGCAGTACTTC. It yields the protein CASSVDGLGEQYF.

In nucleotides, the CDR3 is TGTGCCAGTAAGCGTGGGGGGGTCCAGTACAATGAGCAGTTCTTC. Translated: CASKRGGVQYNEQFF. V usage is TRBV19 and J usage is TRBJ2-1; TRBD2 matches 7 bases. The germline V gene encodes CDR1 LNHDA and CDR2 SQIVND (reference sequence). This CDR3 is 15 amino acids long. Trimming at V came to 7 bases and at J to 4 bases, leaving 10 bases not matched to a gene. The entire variable domain, with the rest obtained from reference TRBV19 and TRBJ2-1, is as follows: DGGITQSPKYLFRKEGQNVTLSCEQNLNHDAMYWYRQDPGQGLRLIYYSQIVNDFQKGDIAEGYSVSREKKESFPLTVTSAQKNPTAFYLCASKRGGVQYNEQFFGPGTRLTVL.

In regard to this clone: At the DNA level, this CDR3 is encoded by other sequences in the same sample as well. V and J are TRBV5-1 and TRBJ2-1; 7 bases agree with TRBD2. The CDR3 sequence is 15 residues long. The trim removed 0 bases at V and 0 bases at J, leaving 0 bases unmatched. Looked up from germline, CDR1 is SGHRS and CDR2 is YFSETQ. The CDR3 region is CASSLASGSYNEQFF. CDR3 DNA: TGCGCCAGCAGCTTGGCTAGCGGCTCCTACAATGAGCAGTTCTTC.

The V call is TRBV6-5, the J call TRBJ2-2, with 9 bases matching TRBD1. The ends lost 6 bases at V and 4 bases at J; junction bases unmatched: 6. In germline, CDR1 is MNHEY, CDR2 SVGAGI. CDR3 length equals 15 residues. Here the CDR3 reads CASSEQGARTGELFF. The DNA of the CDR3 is TGTGCCAGCAGCGAACAGGGGGCGCGCACCGGGGAGCTGTTTTTT.

CDR3 coding DNA: TGTGCCAGCAGTTTCTTTAGGTCTAGCGTAAACTACAATGAGCAGTTCTTC. As protein: CASSFFRSSVNYNEQFF. This rearrangement joins TRBV28 to TRBJ2-1; possibly TRBD2 for D (6 bases). The CDR3 has 17 amino acids. Germline CDR1 reads MDHEN; CDR2 reads SYDVKM. V was pared by 3 bases and J by 3 bases, with 18 bases between.

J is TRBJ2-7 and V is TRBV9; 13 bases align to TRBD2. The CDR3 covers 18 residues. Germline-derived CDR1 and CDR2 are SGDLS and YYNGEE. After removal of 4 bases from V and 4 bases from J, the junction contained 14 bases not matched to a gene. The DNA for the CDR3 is TGTGCCAGCAGCCCAGGACTAGCGGGAGATTTTTACGTGTACGAGCAGTACTTC. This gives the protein CASSPGLAGDFYVYEQYF.

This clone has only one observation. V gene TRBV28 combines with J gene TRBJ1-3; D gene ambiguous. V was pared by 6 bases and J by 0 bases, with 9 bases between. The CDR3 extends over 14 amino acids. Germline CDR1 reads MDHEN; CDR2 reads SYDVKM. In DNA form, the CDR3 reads TGTGCCAGCAGCCCGCTGGTCTCTGGAAACACCATATATTTT. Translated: CASSPLVSGNTIYF.

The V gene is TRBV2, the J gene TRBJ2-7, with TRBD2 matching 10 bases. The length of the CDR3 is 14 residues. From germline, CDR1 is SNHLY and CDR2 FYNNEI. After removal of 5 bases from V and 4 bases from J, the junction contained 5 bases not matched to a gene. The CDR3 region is CASSRTSGAYEQYF. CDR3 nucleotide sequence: TGTGCCAGCAGTCGGACTAGCGGCGCTTACGAGCAGTACTTC.

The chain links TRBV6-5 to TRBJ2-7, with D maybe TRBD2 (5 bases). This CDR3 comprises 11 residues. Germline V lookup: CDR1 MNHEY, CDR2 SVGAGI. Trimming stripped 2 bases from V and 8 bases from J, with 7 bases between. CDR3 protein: CASSYGRKQYF. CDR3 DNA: TGTGCCAGCAGTTACGGGAGAAAGCAGTACTTC.

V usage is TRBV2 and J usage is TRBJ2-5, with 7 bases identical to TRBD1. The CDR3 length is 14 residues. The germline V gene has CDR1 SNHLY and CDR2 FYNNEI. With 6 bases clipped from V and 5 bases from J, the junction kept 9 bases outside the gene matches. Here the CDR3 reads CASRRETGSETQYF. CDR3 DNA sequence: TGTGCCAGCAGGAGAGAGACAGGGTCGGAGACCCAGTACTTC. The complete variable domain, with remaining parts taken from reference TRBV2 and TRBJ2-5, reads EPEVTQTPSHQVTQMGQEVILRCVPISNHLYFYWYRQILGQKVEFLVSFYNNEISEKSEIFDDQFSVERPDGSNFTLKIRSTKLEDSAMYFCASRRETGSETQYFGPGTRLLVL.

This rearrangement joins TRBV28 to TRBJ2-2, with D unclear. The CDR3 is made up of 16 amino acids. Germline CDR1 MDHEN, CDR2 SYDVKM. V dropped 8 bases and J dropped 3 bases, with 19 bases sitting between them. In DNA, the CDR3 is TGTGCCAGCTTTACCCCAAGCCACACCTACACCGGGGAGCTGTTTTTT. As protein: CASFTPSHTYTGELFF.

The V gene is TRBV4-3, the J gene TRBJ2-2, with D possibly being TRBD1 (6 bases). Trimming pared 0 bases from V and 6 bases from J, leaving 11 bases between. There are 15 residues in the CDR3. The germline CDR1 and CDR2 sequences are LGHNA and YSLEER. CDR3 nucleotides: TGCGCCAGCAGCCAAGAGGGGGCGGTCTCCGGGGAGCTGTTTTTT. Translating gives CASSQEGAVSGELFF.